The 9 T cell receptor beta chains presented below share a single source sample, sequenced in a study of CD8+CD57+ T cells in acquired aplastic anemia. Whoever was chosen for sequencing had shown CD8+CD57+ cell expansion by flow cytometry. Genomic DNA acted as the template from which TCR beta VDJ combination and CDR3 sequence profiling were carried out. TCRdb re-analysed the reads in MiXCR, keeping a single row per CDR3 protein. The sample contains roughly 160,000 distinct CDR3 sequences, 60% to 80% of which appear only once. The sample comprised sorted CD4+, CD8+, or CD8+CD57+ T cells (not recorded which) from PBMCs. These receptors originate from a human donor with aplastic anemia.

V and J are TRBV20-1 and TRBJ2-1; 8 bases map to TRBD2. The V and J ends lost 3 bases and 8 bases, in that order; junction bases with no gene match: 3. This CDR3 has 12 amino acids. Germline assignment: CDR1 DFQATT and CDR2 SNEGSKA (reference sequence). CDR3 sequence (DNA): TGCAGTGCTAGCGGGAGGGCAGATGAGCAGTTCTTC. It codes for CSASGRADEQFF.

In its sample, this clonotype was seen once. The chain combines TRBV10-1 with TRBJ2-1; a possible D gene is TRBD1 (7 bases). CDR3 length: 14 residues. Trimming left V 5 bases short and J 7 bases short, with 15 bases between. Germline lookup yields CDR1 WNHNN and CDR2 SYGVQD (reference sequence). The CDR3 loop reads CASSPQGRNNEQFF. DNA for the CDR3: TGCGCCAGCAGTCCACAGGGGAGGAATAATGAGCAGTTCTTC.

The V and J genes are TRBV13 and TRBJ2-1; D remains unclear. The V gene lost 1 base and the J gene lost 12 bases, with 10 bases spanning the gap. Germline CDR1 PRHDT, CDR2 FYEKMQ (reference sequence). The CDR3 has 12 amino acids. As DNA, the CDR3 is TGTGCCAGCAGCTTAGCATCGCCTAGGCAGTTCTTC. Amino acids: CASSLASPRQFF.

The rearrangement links TRBV5-1 to TRBJ2-7; weak D call: TRBD2 (5 bases). This CDR3 has 13 residues. Looked up from germline, CDR1 is SGHRS and CDR2 is YFSETQ. V lost 3 bases to trimming and J lost 5 bases, with 12 bases between them. The CDR3 coding sequence is TGCGCCAGCAGCTACTGGACTGGGGACGAGCAGTACTTC. Protein product: CASSYWTGDEQYF.

V gene TRBV7-9 combines with J gene TRBJ2-6; 16 bases match TRBD2. There are 19 residues in the CDR3. In germline, CDR1 is SEHNR, CDR2 FQNEAQ (reference sequence). Unmatched junction bases numbered 4, after V lost 4 bases and J lost 1 base. CDR3 bases: TGTGCCAGCAGCTCTAGGGGACTAGCGGGGGGGTCTGGGGCCAACGTCCTGACTTTC. Protein sequence: CASSSRGLAGGSGANVLTF.

The V gene is TRBV5-1, the J gene TRBJ2-1, with D perhaps TRBD1 (5 bases). This CDR3 is built from 15 residues. The V end was cut by 4 bases, the J end by 7 bases, with 18 bases between. Germline loops: CDR1 SGHRS, CDR2 YFSETQ. The CDR3 DNA follows: TGCGCCAGCAGCCCAAGCTCCAGGGATGGGAATGAGCAGTTCTTC. Encoded protein: CASSPSSRDGNEQFF.

The V gene is TRBV29-1, the J gene TRBJ2-7; perhaps TRBD1 as D (5 bases). The CDR3 has 12 amino acids. CDR1 and CDR2 (germline): SQVTM, ANQGSEA. CDR3 nucleotide sequence: TGCAATGCTAGAGTGACAGACTACGAGCAGTACTTC. Its protein is CNARVTDYEQYF.

This sequence joins TRBV7-6 and TRBJ2-1; TRBD2 agrees at 8 bases. Germline CDR1 is SGHVS and CDR2 is FNYEAQ. Trimming at V came to 5 bases and at J to 6 bases, leaving 3 bases not matched to a gene. The CDR3 spans 13 residues. The CDR3 DNA is TGTGCCAGCAGCAACGGGAGGGCCAATGAGCAGTTCTTC. Amino acids: CASSNGRANEQFF.

V and J are TRBV6-5 and TRBJ2-3, with D perhaps being TRBD1 or TRBD2 (5 bases each). The CDR3 is made up of 15 amino acids. Germline V CDR1 and CDR2: MNHEY, SVGAGI. Trimming left V 5 bases short and J 1 base short, with 13 bases between. This CDR3 is CASSPGTFGTDTQYF. CDR3 DNA: TGTGCCAGCAGTCCCGGGACCTTTGGCACAGATACGCAGTATTTT.